The source of this T cell receptor beta chain is a study of T cells after yellow fever vaccination. Regarding the study as a whole: Subsequent booster samples again held most clones from primary vaccination (roughly 96% CD4, 85% to 90% CD8). It was a small share of clonotypes that appeared in both CD4 and CD8 compartments.

This CDR3 is 14 amino acids long. V was cut by 0 bases and J by 3 bases, with 8 bases left in between. Looked up from germline, CDR1 is SGDLS and CDR2 is YYNGEE. This clonotype occurred a few times. What it binds is not known. In TCRdb, the 5' RACE reads were re-called with MiXCR into one record per CDR3 protein. The table has approximately 600,000 distinct CDR3 sequences, 9% to 15% seen once. The clonotype comes from a man younger than 45 who received the YFV17D yellow fever vaccine. Sequencing used PBMCs, obtained on the day of the yellow fever booster vaccination. The chain recombines TRBV9 with TRBJ2-3; TRBD2 is a possible D gene (5 bases). The CDR3 reads CASSVAPGTDTQYF. The CDR3, as DNA: TGTGCCAGCAGCGTAGCACCGGGGACAGATACGCAGTATTTT.